The present T cell receptor (beta chain) was sequenced within a study of T cell changes during pregnancy in multiple sclerosis. This CDR3 has 14 amino acids. V shed 7 bases and J 5 bases; nucleotides not matched to a gene: 5. The germline CDR1 and CDR2 sequences are MNHEY and SMNVEV (reference sequence). The repertoire was sequenced with immunoSEQ multiplex PCR; TCRdb's copy has only in-frame clones and lacks some. The table lists tens of thousands of clones, roughly 93% of them singletons, with over 2% in the top ten. The genes are TRBV27 and TRBJ2-5; 12 bases agree with TRBD1. This TCR was sampled from a female donor with multiple sclerosis, enrolled in a pregnancy study. The sequencing used peripheral blood, collected in the second trimester of pregnancy. CDR3 coding DNA: TGTGCCAGCAAGGGACAGGGGGCAGGTGAGACCCAGTACTTC. Translated, it gives CASKGQGAGETQYF.